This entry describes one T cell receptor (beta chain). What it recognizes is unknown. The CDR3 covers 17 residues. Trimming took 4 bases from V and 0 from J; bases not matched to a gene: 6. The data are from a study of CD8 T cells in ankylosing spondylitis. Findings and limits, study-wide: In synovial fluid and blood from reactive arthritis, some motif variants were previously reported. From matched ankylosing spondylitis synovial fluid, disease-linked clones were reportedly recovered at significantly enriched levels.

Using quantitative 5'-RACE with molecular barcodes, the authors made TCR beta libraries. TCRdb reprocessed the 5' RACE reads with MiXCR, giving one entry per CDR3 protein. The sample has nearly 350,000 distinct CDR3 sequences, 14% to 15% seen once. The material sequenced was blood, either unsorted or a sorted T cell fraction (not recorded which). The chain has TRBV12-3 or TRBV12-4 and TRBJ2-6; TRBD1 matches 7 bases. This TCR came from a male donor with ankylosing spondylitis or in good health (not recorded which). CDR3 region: CASSSETGTSGANVLTF. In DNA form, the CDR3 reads TGTGCCAGCAGTTCGGAGACAGGGACCTCTGGGGCCAACGTCCTGACTTTC.